This is a list of T cell receptor beta chains from one sample in a study of T-cell reconstitution after alpha-beta-depleted transplantation in children. TCRdb reprocessed the PCR reads via MiXCR and lists one record per CDR3 protein. This table holds about 580,000 distinct CDR3 sequences, over 25% found once. Sequenced here: PBMCs, sampled before TCRalphabeta/CD19-depleted stem cell transplant. All receptors derive from a boy in the first two years of life with Wiskott-Aldrich syndrome, due to receive a stem cell transplant. Each CDR3 is given with its conserved first and last residue. The order of the fields is CDR3 protein, CDR3 DNA, V gene, J gene, clone size, D gene. The D gene is left open where the match is weak. Expanded clones are given a class, and other clones once, few, many or no size at all.

CDR3aa: CASSAGQRTDTQYF
CDR3nt: TGTGCCAGCAGCGCGGGACAGCGCACAGATACGCAGTATTTT
v_gene: TRBV5-5
j_gene: TRBJ2-3
abundance: -
d_gene: -

CDR3aa: CSVFPSRRENQETQYF
CDR3nt: TGCAGCGTTTTCCCCTCACGGCGGGAGAACCAAGAGACCCAGTACTTC
v_gene: TRBV29-1
j_gene: TRBJ2-5
abundance: -
d_gene: TRBD2

CDR3aa: CASSEFGPVTDTQYF
CDR3nt: TGTGCCAGCAGTGAATTCGGACCTGTGACAGATACGCAGTATTTT
v_gene: TRBV12-3/TRBV12-4
j_gene: TRBJ2-3
abundance: -
d_gene: -

CDR3aa: CASSWGTGSYNEQFF
CDR3nt: TGTGCCAGCAGCTGGGGGACAGGCTCCTACAATGAGCAGTTCTTC
v_gene: TRBV11-3
j_gene: TRBJ2-1
abundance: -
d_gene: TRBD1

CDR3aa: CASSSPPRLAGSGTDTQYF
CDR3nt: TGTGCCAGCAGCTCCCCGCCGCGGCTAGCGGGATCGGGAACAGATACGCAGTATTTT
v_gene: TRBV11-1
j_gene: TRBJ2-3
abundance: -
d_gene: TRBD2

CDR3aa: CASNLLGLPTDTQYF
CDR3nt: TGTGCCAGCAATTTACTAGGCCTTCCCACAGATACGCAGTATTTT
v_gene: TRBV7-6
j_gene: TRBJ2-3
abundance: few
d_gene: -

CDR3aa: CASSLAIGRGVSDTQYF
CDR3nt: TGTGCCAGCAGCTTAGCAATCGGGAGGGGTGTATCAGATACGCAGTATTTT
v_gene: TRBV7-8
j_gene: TRBJ2-3
abundance: -
d_gene: TRBD2

CDR3aa: CASSLLASGSRNEQFF
CDR3nt: TGTGCCAGCAGCTTATTGGCTAGCGGGAGTAGGAATGAGCAGTTCTTC
v_gene: TRBV7-8
j_gene: TRBJ2-1
abundance: -
d_gene: TRBD2

CDR3aa: CATSDSGPKQGYTF
CDR3nt: TGTGCCACCAGTGACTCCGGACCGAAACAGGGCTACACCTTC
v_gene: TRBV24-1
j_gene: TRBJ1-2
abundance: few
d_gene: -

CDR3aa: CSARDVAGGPGNEQFF
CDR3nt: TGCAGTGCTAGAGACGTAGCGGGAGGGCCAGGAAATGAGCAGTTCTTC
v_gene: TRBV20-1
j_gene: TRBJ2-1
abundance: -
d_gene: TRBD2

CDR3aa: CASSPQVQRSYEQYF
CDR3nt: TGCGCCAGCAGCCCACAGGTCCAAAGGAGCTACGAGCAGTACTTC
v_gene: TRBV5-1
j_gene: TRBJ2-7
abundance: many
d_gene: -

CDR3aa: CATSDLPSGAENTGELFF
CDR3nt: TGTGCCACCAGTGATTTGCCATCCGGGGCGGAGAACACCGGGGAGCTGTTTTTT
v_gene: TRBV24-1
j_gene: TRBJ2-2
abundance: few
d_gene: -

CDR3aa: CASSDPDGSSYNSPLHF
CDR3nt: TGTGCCAGCAGCGATCCGGACGGCAGCTCCTATAATTCACCCCTCCACTTT
v_gene: TRBV7-2
j_gene: TRBJ1-6
abundance: -
d_gene: -

CDR3aa: CASSPPILGGAGELFF
CDR3nt: TGTGCCAGCTCACCACCGATTCTAGGGGGAGCCGGGGAGCTGTTTTTT
v_gene: TRBV18
j_gene: TRBJ2-2
abundance: once
d_gene: -

CDR3aa: CSARAPTGLGGYTF
CDR3nt: TGCAGTGCTAGAGCACCCACAGGGCTGGGTGGCTACACCTTC
v_gene: TRBV20-1
j_gene: TRBJ1-2
abundance: -
d_gene: -

CDR3aa: CASSRQGVKGEQYF
CDR3nt: TGTGCCAGCAGCAGACAGGGAGTAAAGGGCGAGCAGTACTTC
v_gene: TRBV12-3/TRBV12-4
j_gene: TRBJ2-7
abundance: -
d_gene: TRBD1

CDR3aa: CASSPNSGTGGSPLHF
CDR3nt: TGTGCCAGCTCACCGAATTCCGGGACAGGGGGTTCACCCCTCCACTTT
v_gene: TRBV18
j_gene: TRBJ1-6
abundance: -
d_gene: TRBD1

CDR3aa: CSARTVRTGGTGELFF
CDR3nt: TGCAGTGCTAGAACCGTTCGGACAGGGGGCACCGGGGAGCTGTTTTTT
v_gene: TRBV20-1
j_gene: TRBJ2-2
abundance: once
d_gene: TRBD1

CDR3aa: CASSLIGVGTEAFF
CDR3nt: TGTGCCAGCAGTTTGATCGGGGTCGGGACTGAAGCTTTCTTT
v_gene: TRBV12-3/TRBV12-4
j_gene: TRBJ1-1
abundance: few
d_gene: -

CDR3aa: CASSLARTGRFYEQYF
CDR3nt: TGTGCCAGCAGTTTAGCAAGGACAGGGAGGTTCTACGAGCAGTACTTC
v_gene: TRBV12-3/TRBV12-4
j_gene: TRBJ2-7
abundance: -
d_gene: TRBD1

CDR3aa: CSATRGGVGLSNQPQHF
CDR3nt: TGCAGTGCCACAAGGGGGGGGGTCGGGCTAAGCAATCAGCCCCAGCATTTT
v_gene: TRBV20-1
j_gene: TRBJ1-5
abundance: -
d_gene: -

CDR3aa: CATSRDSGTWETQYF
CDR3nt: TGTGCCACCAGCAGAGACTCCGGGACATGGGAGACCCAGTACTTC
v_gene: TRBV15
j_gene: TRBJ2-5
abundance: -
d_gene: -

CDR3aa: CSARKQGAGEQFF
CDR3nt: TGCAGTGCTAGAAAACAGGGGGCTGGTGAGCAGTTCTTC
v_gene: TRBV20-1
j_gene: TRBJ2-1
abundance: -
d_gene: TRBD1

CDR3aa: CASSLGGGDRPQHF
CDR3nt: TGTGCCAGCAGCTTAGGAGGGGGGGATCGGCCCCAGCATTTT
v_gene: TRBV7-9
j_gene: TRBJ1-5
abundance: few
d_gene: -

CDR3aa: CSASYRRNTEAFF
CDR3nt: TGCAGTGCTAGTTACAGGCGGAACACTGAAGCTTTCTTT
v_gene: TRBV20-1
j_gene: TRBJ1-1
abundance: -
d_gene: -

CDR3aa: CASSLAPQGTSYEQYF
CDR3nt: TGCGCCAGCAGCTTGGCCCCGCAGGGGACATCCTACGAGCAGTACTTC
v_gene: TRBV5-1
j_gene: TRBJ2-7
abundance: -
d_gene: -

CDR3aa: CASSVFSGRNTDTQYF
CDR3nt: TGTGCCAGCAGCGTCTTTTCGGGGCGAAACACAGATACGCAGTATTTT
v_gene: TRBV9
j_gene: TRBJ2-3
abundance: -
d_gene: -

CDR3aa: CASSPEFDTGELFF
CDR3nt: TGTGCCAGCTCACCCGAGTTCGACACCGGGGAGCTGTTTTTT
v_gene: TRBV18
j_gene: TRBJ2-2
abundance: -
d_gene: -

CDR3aa: CASSSRGLGWETQYF
CDR3nt: TGTGCCAGCAGTTCCCGAGGGTTAGGATGGGAGACCCAGTACTTC
v_gene: TRBV27
j_gene: TRBJ2-5
abundance: few
d_gene: -

CDR3aa: CSARGRGPDTQYF
CDR3nt: TGCAGTGCTAGAGGTCGGGGGCCAGATACGCAGTATTTT
v_gene: TRBV20-1
j_gene: TRBJ2-3
abundance: -
d_gene: -

CDR3aa: CASSQEMGYTGELFF
CDR3nt: TGTGCCAGCAGCCAAGAAATGGGTTACACCGGGGAGCTGTTTTTT
v_gene: TRBV4-2
j_gene: TRBJ2-2
abundance: -
d_gene: -

CDR3aa: CATSGEAMGLGYEQETQYF
CDR3nt: TGTGCCACCAGTGGGGAGGCCATGGGGCTGGGGTATGAGCAAGAGACCCAGTACTTC
v_gene: TRBV24-1
j_gene: TRBJ2-5
abundance: -
d_gene: -

CDR3aa: CASSPPTSGASYEQYF
CDR3nt: TGTGCCAGCAGTCCTCCGACTAGCGGGGCCTCCTACGAGCAGTACTTC
v_gene: TRBV28
j_gene: TRBJ2-7
abundance: few
d_gene: TRBD2

CDR3aa: CASSDRDEKLFF
CDR3nt: TGTGCCAGCAGTGACAGGGATGAAAAACTGTTTTTT
v_gene: TRBV2
j_gene: TRBJ1-4
abundance: few
d_gene: -

CDR3aa: CSARDLAGRTYEQYF
CDR3nt: TGCAGTGCTAGAGATCTAGCGGGCAGGACCTACGAGCAGTACTTC
v_gene: TRBV20-1
j_gene: TRBJ2-7
abundance: -
d_gene: TRBD2

CDR3aa: CASRLTSGTYNEQFF
CDR3nt: TGTGCCAGCAGGCTGACTAGCGGGACATACAATGAGCAGTTCTTC
v_gene: TRBV6-5
j_gene: TRBJ2-1
abundance: few
d_gene: TRBD2

CDR3aa: CAWSAGAGANVLTF
CDR3nt: TGTGCCTGGAGTGCGGGGGCTGGGGCCAACGTCCTGACTTTC
v_gene: TRBV30
j_gene: TRBJ2-6
abundance: -
d_gene: -

CDR3aa: CASRNTGTANKETQYF
CDR3nt: TGCGCCAGCAGAAACACCGGGACAGCTAATAAAGAGACCCAGTACTTC
v_gene: TRBV10-2
j_gene: TRBJ2-5
abundance: few
d_gene: TRBD1

CDR3aa: CASSWGLAGANEQYF
CDR3nt: TGCGCCAGCAGCTGGGGACTAGCGGGAGCCAACGAGCAGTACTTC
v_gene: TRBV5-1
j_gene: TRBJ2-7
abundance: -
d_gene: TRBD2

CDR3aa: CSATNVAANVLTF
CDR3nt: TGCAGTGCCACGAACGTAGCGGCCAACGTCCTGACTTTC
v_gene: TRBV20-1
j_gene: TRBJ2-6
abundance: -
d_gene: -

CDR3aa: CASSHRWTGGFRGSVGEQYF
CDR3nt: TGCGCCAGCAGCCACCGCTGGACAGGGGGCTTTCGCGGGAGTGTCGGCGAGCAGTACTTC
v_gene: TRBV4-1
j_gene: TRBJ2-7
abundance: once
d_gene: TRBD1

CDR3aa: CASSRDIYTGELFF
CDR3nt: TGTGCCAGCAGCCGGGACATTTACACCGGGGAGCTGTTTTTT
v_gene: TRBV7-9
j_gene: TRBJ2-2
abundance: few
d_gene: -

CDR3aa: CASSLGTINEQFF
CDR3nt: TGTGCCAGCAGCTTGGGGACCATCAATGAGCAGTTCTTC
v_gene: TRBV5-1
j_gene: TRBJ2-1
abundance: many
d_gene: -

CDR3aa: CASSLTEAPLHF
CDR3nt: TGTGCCAGCAGTCTCACCGAAGCACCCCTCCACTTT
v_gene: TRBV12-3/TRBV12-4
j_gene: TRBJ1-6
abundance: few
d_gene: -

CDR3aa: CSARGGTGEVTEKLFF
CDR3nt: TGCAGTGCTAGAGGAGGCACAGGGGAAGTCACTGAAAAACTGTTTTTT
v_gene: TRBV20-1
j_gene: TRBJ1-4
abundance: few
d_gene: TRBD1

CDR3aa: CASSSVGLAGYNEQFF
CDR3nt: TGTGCCAGCAGTTCTGTCGGACTAGCGGGTTACAATGAGCAGTTCTTC
v_gene: TRBV28
j_gene: TRBJ2-1
abundance: few
d_gene: TRBD2

CDR3aa: CASSLRPGTGRNIQYF
CDR3nt: TGCGCCAGCAGCTTGAGGCCCGGGACAGGACGAAACATTCAGTACTTC
v_gene: TRBV5-1
j_gene: TRBJ2-4
abundance: few
d_gene: TRBD1

CDR3aa: CATSRAIKGRETQYF
CDR3nt: TGTGCCACCAGCAGGGCGATAAAGGGTAGGGAGACCCAGTACTTC
v_gene: TRBV15
j_gene: TRBJ2-5
abundance: -
d_gene: -

CDR3aa: CASSENSGRAYEQYF
CDR3nt: TGTGCCAGCAGCGAAAATAGCGGGAGGGCCTACGAGCAGTACTTC
v_gene: TRBV9
j_gene: TRBJ2-7
abundance: -
d_gene: TRBD2

CDR3aa: CATSDLSDRGEFF
CDR3nt: TGTGCCACCAGTGATTTATCAGACAGGGGAGAGTTCTTC
v_gene: TRBV24-1
j_gene: TRBJ2-1
abundance: -
d_gene: TRBD1

CDR3aa: CASELVETQYF
CDR3nt: TGTGCCTCCGAATTAGTGGAGACCCAGTACTTC
v_gene: TRBV30
j_gene: TRBJ2-5
abundance: -
d_gene: -

CDR3aa: CATSDRHADTQYF
CDR3nt: TGTGCCACCAGTGACAGACACGCAGATACGCAGTATTTT
v_gene: TRBV24-1
j_gene: TRBJ2-3
abundance: few
d_gene: -

CDR3aa: CASSPHLGSSYEQYF
CDR3nt: TGCGCCAGCAGCCCGCACCTGGGTAGTTCCTACGAGCAGTACTTC
v_gene: TRBV5-1
j_gene: TRBJ2-7
abundance: -
d_gene: -

CDR3aa: CASSLAGDYGYTF
CDR3nt: TGTGCCAGCAGTTTAGCGGGGGACTATGGCTACACCTTC
v_gene: TRBV5-1
j_gene: TRBJ1-2
abundance: many
d_gene: -

CDR3aa: CSARSKSGGYYNEQFF
CDR3nt: TGCAGTGCTAGATCGAAGAGCGGGGGATACTACAATGAGCAGTTCTTC
v_gene: TRBV20-1
j_gene: TRBJ2-1
abundance: -
d_gene: TRBD2